This record covers a single T cell receptor beta chain. Its antigen is currently unknown. V was clipped by 2 bases and J by 0 bases; unmatched bases: 1. Germline values: CDR1 LNHDA, CDR2 SQIVND (reference sequence). The CDR3 extends over 14 amino acids. PCR used 60 Vbeta primers and 13 Jbeta primers. Here immunoSEQ multiplex PCR was the method, and the copy in TCRdb shows in-frame clones only, minus some. The sample is made up of around 65,000 clones, and the top ten hold more than 15% of it. The data were obtained in a study of cytomegalovirus exposure and HLA in healthy donors. Overall study results and limits: Most of the TCR beta V segments (in an earlier analysis) were productive either about 87% or about 30% of the time.

The sequence derives from a boy between 5 and 17 years old in good health and CMV-seronegative. The V gene is TRBV19, the J gene TRBJ2-7; 7 bases align to TRBD1. Sequencing was performed on PBMCs. The CDR3 loop is CASSIRQGSYEQYF. The CDR3 nucleotides are TGTGCCAGTAGTATAAGACAGGGCTCCTACGAGCAGTACTTC.